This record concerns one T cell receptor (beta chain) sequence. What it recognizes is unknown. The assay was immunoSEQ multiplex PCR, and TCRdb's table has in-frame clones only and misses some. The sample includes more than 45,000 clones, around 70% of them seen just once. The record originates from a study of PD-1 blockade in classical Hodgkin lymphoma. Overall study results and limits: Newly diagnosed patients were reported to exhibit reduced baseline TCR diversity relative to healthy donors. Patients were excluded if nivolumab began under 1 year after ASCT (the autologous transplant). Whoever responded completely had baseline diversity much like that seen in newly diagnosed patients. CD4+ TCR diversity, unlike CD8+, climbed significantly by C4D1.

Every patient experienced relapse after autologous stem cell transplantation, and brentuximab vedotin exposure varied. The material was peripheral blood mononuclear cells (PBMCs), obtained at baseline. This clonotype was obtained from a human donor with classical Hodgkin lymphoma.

CDR3 bases: TGTGCCAGCAGCTTGGGGACAGGGCTCGGCTACACCTTC. This codes for CASSLGTGLGYTF. The chain uses TRBV7-2 and TRBJ1-2, with 9 bases matching TRBD1. Trimming at V came to 3 bases and at J to 8 bases, leaving 4 bases not matched to a gene. Germline V gives CDR1 SGHTA, CDR2 FQGNSA. This CDR3 comprises 13 residues.